The present T cell receptor beta chain was sequenced within a study of blood T cell repertoires in COVID-19. Study in general: Whether acute or convalescent, the COVID-19 samples came from the United States, Italy and Spain. Sample material is recorded as cDNA or gDNA derived from T cells, B-cell-depleted T cells, or PBMCs.

V lost 0 bases and J 2 bases, leaving 11 bases between the germline ends. CDR1 and CDR2 (germline): GTSNPN, SVGIG (reference sequence). CDR3 length equals 15 residues. The table came from immunoSEQ multiplex PCR; TCRdb's copy has only in-frame clones and leaves some out. The data show over 100,000 clones, with under 90% seen just once and around 6.7% held by the top ten. The sequence was obtained from a woman aged 50 to 65 with acute or convalescent COVID-19. The sample consisted of peripheral blood. The gene calls are TRBV30 and TRBJ1-3; D remains unclear. The CDR3 loop is CAWSVRELTGNTIYF. CDR3 nucleotides: TGTGCCTGGAGTGTACGGGAGCTTACTGGAAACACCATATATTTT.